This T cell receptor (beta chain) came from a study of Tregs in tolerant kidney transplant recipients. V shed 4 bases and J shed 5 bases, with 14 bases lying between them. Germline CDR1 is SNHLY and CDR2 is FYNNEI. The CDR3 extends over 14 amino acids. Only in-frame clones appear in the TCRdb table, and some are missing; sequencing was by immunoSEQ multiplex PCR. The sample has tens of thousands of clones, about 89% seen once; the top ten hold nearly 0.4%. The V call is TRBV2, the J call TRBJ2-5; D perhaps matches TRBD2 (6 bases). The sequencing used CD4+ T cells from blood, collected before the transplant. The clonotype was recovered from a human donor who received a combined kidney and bone marrow transplant. The CDR3 loop reads CASSARTSGETQYF. CDR3 sequence (DNA): TGTGCCAGCAGTGCCCGCACGAGCGGGGAGACCCAGTACTTC.